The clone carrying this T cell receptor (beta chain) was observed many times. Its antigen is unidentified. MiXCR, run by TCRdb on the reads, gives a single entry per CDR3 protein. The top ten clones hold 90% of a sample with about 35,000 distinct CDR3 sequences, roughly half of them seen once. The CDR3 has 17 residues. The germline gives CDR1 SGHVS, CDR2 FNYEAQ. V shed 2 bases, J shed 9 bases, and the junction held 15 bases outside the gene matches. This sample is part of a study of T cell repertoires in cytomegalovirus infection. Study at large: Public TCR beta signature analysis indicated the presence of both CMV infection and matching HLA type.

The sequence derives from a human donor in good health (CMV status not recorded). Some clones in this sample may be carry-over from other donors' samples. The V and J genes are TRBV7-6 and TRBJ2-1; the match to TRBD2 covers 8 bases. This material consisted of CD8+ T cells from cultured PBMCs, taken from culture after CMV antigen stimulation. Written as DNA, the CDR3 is TGTGCCAGCAGCTTATCCTCCGGGACTAGAGTCCTAGGTGAGCAGTTCTTC. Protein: CASSLSSGTRVLGEQFF.